Following are 25 T cell receptor beta chains from one sample sequenced in a study of T cells after yellow fever vaccination. TCRdb itself ran the 5' RACE reads through MiXCR, one entry per CDR3 protein. The repertoire includes 200,000 or so distinct CDR3 sequences, approximately 6.3% of them detected once, and approximately 1.1% sits in the top ten. Sample: CD4+ T cells sorted from PBMCs, taken on the day of the yellow fever booster vaccination. These receptors came from a young man who received the YFV17D yellow fever vaccine.

In this sample, this clonotype turned up many times. The V gene is TRBV7-9, the J gene TRBJ2-7; tentatively, D is TRBD2 (5 bases). The CDR3 has 12 amino acids. The V end lost 0 bases, the J end lost 7 bases, and 7 bases lay between the germline ends. From germline, CDR1 is SEHNR and CDR2 FQNEAQ (reference sequence). The DNA for the CDR3 is TGTGCCAGCAGCTTAGCGACGGGGGAGCAGTACTTC. It codes for CASSLATGEQYF.

The chain employs TRBV3-1 and TRBJ2-7, with unresolved D. The CDR3 extends over 12 amino acids. Germline CDR1 LGHDT, CDR2 YNNKEL (reference sequence). Deletions cut 0 bases from V and 4 bases from J, with 4 bases between. For the CDR3, the DNA is TGTGCCAGCAGCCAAGATTTATACGAGCAGTACTTC. Residues: CASSQDLYEQYF.

This clonotype appeared many times. This sequence joins TRBV6-1 and TRBJ1-5, with D hard to call. V lost 7 bases and J 5 bases, leaving 9 bases between the germline ends. This CDR3 contains 12 residues. Germline CDR1 and CDR2: MNHNS and SASEGT. CDR3 protein: CASIDGDQPQHF. CDR3 DNA: TGTGCCAGCATCGACGGTGATCAGCCCCAGCATTTT.

In its sample, this clonotype was seen a few times. The rearrangement links TRBV5-4 to TRBJ2-7, with D hard to call. The CDR3 is made up of 13 amino acids. V shed 0 bases and J shed 3 bases, with 7 bases lying between them. Germline values: CDR1 SGHNT, CDR2 YYREEE (reference sequence). The CDR3 loop is CASSLAHSYEQYF. The CDR3 nucleotides are TGTGCCAGCAGCTTGGCCCATAGCTACGAGCAGTACTTC.

The chain couples TRBV29-1 to TRBJ2-1; D possibly uses TRBD1 or TRBD2 (5 bases each). V was trimmed by 6 bases and J by 5 bases, leaving 14 bases between them. CDR1 is SQVTM, CDR2 ANQGSEA, per germline. This CDR3 has 13 amino acids. CDR3 loop: CSVGAVGNNEQFF. The CDR3 DNA is TGCAGCGTCGGGGCAGTAGGGAACAATGAGCAGTTCTTC.

A few counts support this clonotype. The chain has TRBV20-1 and TRBJ2-1; TRBD2 matches 16 bases. V lost 5 bases and J lost 5; bases outside the gene matches: 3. The CDR3 contains 15 residues. CDR1 is DFQATT and CDR2 is SNEGSKA in the germline V gene (reference sequence). The CDR3 protein is CSAGTSGRADNEQFF. DNA for the CDR3: TGCAGTGCTGGGACTAGCGGGAGGGCCGACAATGAGCAGTTCTTC.

This clonotype was counted at least ten times. The V gene is TRBV5-6, the J gene TRBJ2-1; perhaps D is TRBD1 or TRBD2 (5 bases each). Germline V gives CDR1 SGHDT, CDR2 YYEEEE. CDR3 length: 16 residues. Trimming took 3 bases from V and 3 from J, leaving 16 bases between them. Written as DNA, the CDR3 is TGTGCCAGCAGCTCCGGGACGGTGGAGGTCTACAATGAGCAGTTCTTC. Translated, it gives CASSSGTVEVYNEQFF.

The rearrangement links TRBV29-1 to TRBJ2-1; a possible D gene is TRBD1 (6 bases). This CDR3 spans 13 amino acids. CDR1 is SQVTM and CDR2 is ANQGSEA in the germline V gene. With 3 bases removed from V and 6 bases from J, the gap between germline ends came to 12 bases. The chain's CDR3 is CSVDTLGGNEQFF. DNA of the CDR3: TGCAGCGTTGATACCCTAGGGGGCAATGAGCAGTTCTTC.

This clonotype was counted at least ten times. The CDR3 coding sequence is TGCAGTGCTAGACTAGCGGGAGGAAGCTCCTACAATGAGCAGTTCTTC. Residues: CSARLAGGSSYNEQFF. This chain links TRBV20-1 with TRBJ2-1; 11 bases are a match to TRBD2. The germline V gene has CDR1 DFQATT and CDR2 SNEGSKA (reference sequence). The CDR3 contains 16 residues. The V segment lost 2 bases and the J segment 0 bases; nucleotides outside the gene matches: 3.

This clonotype was recorded many times. The chain links TRBV11-2 to TRBJ1-1; maybe TRBD1 (5 bases). The CDR3 covers 13 residues. Looked up from germline, CDR1 is SGHAT and CDR2 is FQNNGV. V gave up 4 bases and J gave up 11 bases, with 17 bases separating them. The CDR3 DNA sequence: TGTGCCAGCAGCTCGACGGGTCGGGGGGTTGCTTTCTTT. It translates to CASSSTGRGVAFF.

In this sample, this clonotype turned up a few times. The V and J genes are TRBV5-4 and TRBJ2-1; 9 bases fit TRBD2. The CDR3 consists of 16 residues. V dropped 0 bases and J dropped 6; count of bases not matched to a gene: 7. CDR1 is SGHNT and CDR2 is YYREEE in the germline V gene (reference sequence). CDR3 sequence reads: CASSLALSGSINEQFF. CDR3 in DNA: TGTGCCAGCAGCTTGGCCCTTAGCGGGAGTATCAATGAGCAGTTCTTC.

This clonotype showed up many times. The chain has TRBV7-6 and TRBJ2-7, with D perhaps matching TRBD1 (5 bases). Trimming shortened V by 2 bases and J by 7 bases, and 6 bases separated the two germline ends. Germline loops: CDR1 SGHVS, CDR2 FNYEAQ. The CDR3 covers 11 residues. The CDR3 nucleotides read TGTGCCAGCAGCTTATCAGGGGAGCAGTACTTC. It yields the protein CASSLSGEQYF.

V usage is TRBV4-2 and J usage is TRBJ2-1; D is undetermined. Germline V lookup: CDR1 LGHNA, CDR2 YNFKEQ. Trimming pared 6 bases from V and 0 bases from J, leaving 24 bases between. CDR3 size: 19 residues. The DNA of the CDR3 is TGTGCCAGCAGTCGACAAGAAGTTCGCGGAGCTCGCTCCTACAATGAGCAGTTCTTC. This gives the protein CASSRQEVRGARSYNEQFF.

The genes are TRBV20-1 and TRBJ2-7; 8 nucleotides agree with TRBD2. Trimming took 6 bases from V and 0 from J; bases not matched to a gene: 7. CDR1 and CDR2 (germline): DFQATT, SNEGSKA (reference sequence). The CDR3 length is 14 residues. CDR3 loop: CSASGGILSYEQYF. CDR3 coding DNA: TGCAGTGCCTCGGGGGGGATCCTCTCCTACGAGCAGTACTTC.

This clonotype has a handful of counts. The V and J genes are TRBV5-1 and TRBJ2-7; 10 bases align to TRBD1. There are 16 residues in the CDR3. Germline assignment: CDR1 SGHRS and CDR2 YFSETQ. Losses at the gene ends were 4 bases for V and 0 bases for J; bases not matched to a gene: 7. CDR3 residues: CASSTKTGGASYEQYF. The DNA of the CDR3 is TGCGCCAGCAGCACAAAGACAGGGGGCGCCTCCTACGAGCAGTACTTC.

In the case of this clonotype: A much larger clone lies one base from this, so it may be a read error. The rearrangement uses TRBV20-1 and TRBJ2-7; D unclear. This CDR3 region has 10 residues. The V gene's germline CDR1 is DFQATT and CDR2 SNEGSKA (reference sequence). The CDR3 region has the DNA TGCTGTGCTAGTGCAGACGAGCAGTACTTC. Amino acid sequence: CCASADEQYF.

The CDR3 region is CASSSEAGSQETQYF. CDR3 coding DNA: TGTGCCAGCAGCAGCGAGGCGGGAAGCCAAGAGACCCAGTACTTC. The chain is built from TRBV7-2 and TRBJ2-5; D possibly corresponds to TRBD2 (6 bases). The germline V gene encodes CDR1 SGHTA and CDR2 FQGNSA. The CDR3 has 15 amino acids. Trimming took 5 bases from V and 1 from J, leaving 14 bases between them.

This clonotype came up many times. The V call is TRBV7-8, the J call TRBJ1-4; 8 bases are shared with TRBD1. Germline V lookup: CDR1 SGHVS, CDR2 FQNEAQ. With V trimmed by 5 bases and J by 7 bases, 6 bases remained unmatched. This CDR3 region has 14 residues. CDR3 sequence: CASSPDRAIEKLFF. In nucleotides, the CDR3 is TGTGCCAGCAGCCCGGACAGGGCGATTGAAAAACTGTTTTTT.

V and J are TRBV4-2 and TRBJ2-6; a possible D gene is TRBD1 (6 bases). CDR3 length: 20 amino acids. In germline, CDR1 is LGHNA, CDR2 YNFKEQ. Trimming removed 4 bases at V and 0 bases at J, with 22 bases between. In DNA, the CDR3 is TGTGCCAGCAGCCTCCGGGCCACAGGGTACTCCCCCTCTGGGGCCAACGTCCTGACTTTC. Translated, it gives CASSLRATGYSPSGANVLTF.

A word on this clonotype: The junction departs from the called germline gene at one end, perhaps through a read error. The chain recombines TRBV7-8 with TRBJ2-3; TRBD2 agrees at 11 bases. The CDR3 has 17 residues. The V gene's germline CDR1 is SGHVS and CDR2 FQNEAQ. Here the CDR3 DNA reads TGTGCCATCAGCACCGGACTAGCGGGTGGCGGTGCAGATACGCAGTATTTT. Amino acid sequence: CAISTGLAGGGADTQYF.

This chain uses TRBV7-2 with TRBJ2-5; 13 positions agree with TRBD2. The V segment lost 3 bases and the J segment 4 bases; nucleotides outside the gene matches: 5. Per the germline V gene, CDR1 is SGHTA and CDR2 is FQGNSA. The CDR3 loop spans 16 amino acids. The CDR3 here is CASSFRTSGSGETQYF. The CDR3, as DNA: TGTGCCAGCAGCTTTAGGACTAGCGGGAGTGGAGAGACCCAGTACTTC. Full variable domain (remainder filled in from reference TRBV7-2 and TRBJ2-5): GAGVSQSPSNKVTEKGKDVELRCDPISGHTALYWYRQSLGQGLEFLIYFQGNSAPDKSGLPSDRFSAERTGGSVSTLTIQRTQQEDSAVYLCASSFRTSGSGETQYFGPGTRLLVL.

The sample holds a few counts of this clonotype. The rearrangement joins TRBV29-1 to TRBJ2-3, with a possible D match to TRBD2 (5 bases). The germline gives CDR1 SQVTM, CDR2 ANQGSEA. The ends were cut back, 7 bases at V and 3 bases at J, with 11 bases in the middle. The CDR3 is 12 residues long. The CDR3 protein is CSAEGGTDTQYF. The CDR3 DNA sequence: TGCAGCGCTGAGGGTGGGACAGATACGCAGTATTTT.

The chain uses TRBV5-1 and TRBJ2-1, with 11 bases that match TRBD1. Germline V gene sequence: CDR1 SGHRS, CDR2 YFSETQ. V lost 2 bases, J lost 4 bases, and 17 bases stayed unmatched. The CDR3 has 20 amino acids. CDR3 DNA: TGCGCCAGCAGCTTCCGGGACAGGGGGACGAGGAGACCCGGGTACAATGAGCAGTTCTTC. It codes for CASSFRDRGTRRPGYNEQFF.

In its sample, this clonotype was seen a few times. This sequence joins TRBV3-1 and TRBJ2-1; possibly TRBD1 for D (6 bases). The CDR3 has 15 residues. The germline V and J ends were trimmed by 4 bases and 7 bases, with 17 bases remaining between them. Germline loops: CDR1 LGHDT, CDR2 YNNKEL (reference sequence). Here the CDR3 DNA reads TGTGCCAGCAGCCCTGGGACACTCACTGGGAATGAGCAGTTCTTC. It codes for CASSPGTLTGNEQFF.

This clonotype was counted ten times or more. This chain connects TRBV10-3 to TRBJ2-7; D uncertain. Germline CDR1 ENHRY, CDR2 SYGVKD. Trimming shortened V by 6 bases and J by 5 bases, and 8 bases separated the two germline ends. This CDR3 contains 11 residues. The CDR3 spells CAISPSNEQYF. DNA of the CDR3: TGTGCCATCAGCCCTTCCAACGAGCAGTACTTC.